The rows below give T cell receptor beta chains drawn from one sample of a study of CD8+CD57+ T cells in acquired aplastic anemia. TCRdb fed the reads into MiXCR, producing one record per CDR3 protein. The sample has hundreds of thousands of distinct CDR3 sequences; around 68% are singletons. The sample taken for sequencing was sorted CD4+, CD8+, or CD8+CD57+ T cells (not recorded which) from PBMCs. The receptors stem from a human donor in good health, serving as a control. CDR3s include the opening cysteine and the closing phenylalanine or tryptophan. Fields, in order: clone size, V gene, D gene, J gene, CDR3 DNA, CDR3 protein. The D gene is left open where the match is weak. Only part of the rows carry a size: once, few, many, or a class if the clone is expanded.

>-|TRBV7-2|TRBD2|TRBJ2-5
TGTGCCAGCAGCGTGGGACTAGCGGGCCAAGAGACCCAGTACTTC
CASSVGLAGQETQYF
>-|TRBV10-3|TRBD1|TRBJ1-2
TGTGCCATCAGTGATGCCCGGGACAGGGGCCCCTTCTATGGCTACACCTTC
CAISDARDRGPFYGYTF
>many|TRBV12-3/TRBV12-4|-|TRBJ1-1
TGTGCCAGCAGTTTTCAGGGGAAGAACACTGAAGCTTTCTTT
CASSFQGKNTEAFF
>-|TRBV9|-|TRBJ1-2
TGTGCTAGCAGCCTAGATGACGGTCTCTATGGCTACACCTTC
CASSLDDGLYGYTF
>-|TRBV7-2|-|TRBJ2-7
TGTGCCAGCAGCTCACCGGCCACTGGGAGGAGGTCCTACGAGCAGTACTTC
CASSSPATGRRSYEQYF
>-|TRBV7-2|-|TRBJ2-1
TGTGCCAGCAGCAGAGGTACAGGGTGGGGCACCCTTCCTGAGCAGTTCTTC
CASSRGTGWGTLPEQFF
>many|TRBV15|-|TRBJ2-4
TGTGCCACCAGCAGAGGGACAGGAGGGGGACTACTAGCCAAAAACATTCAGTACTTC
CATSRGTGGGLLAKNIQYF
>-|TRBV2|-|TRBJ2-2
TGTGCCAGCAGGGACCCCGGGGAGCTGTTTTTT
CASRDPGELFF
>few|TRBV2|-|TRBJ2-7
TGTGCCAGCAGCATCAACGGAGGTCGCTACGAGCAGTACTTC
CASSINGGRYEQYF
>-|TRBV9|-|TRBJ1-2
TGTGCCAGCAGCAAAATCCAGAGAGACTATGGCGACTCCTTC
CASSKIQRDYGDSF
>-|TRBV10-1|-|TRBJ1-2
TGCGCCAGCAGTGACTGGGGAAAAAGTAACTATGGCTACACCTTC
CASSDWGKSNYGYTF
>many|TRBV10-3|-|TRBJ1-2
TGTGCCATCAGTGACTGGGCAGGGTCGGATGGCTACACCTTC
CAISDWAGSDGYTF
>many|TRBV24-1|TRBD1|TRBJ2-1
TGTGCCACCAGTGAAACTGGGACAGGGCAGTTCTTC
CATSETGTGQFF
>many|TRBV10-2|-|TRBJ1-1
TGCGCCAGCATGTTCAGGGGTGACACTGAAGCTTTCTTT
CASMFRGDTEAFF
>-|TRBV19|TRBD2|TRBJ2-3
TGTGCCAGTAGTATCTCGACTAGCGGGGGGGCCAAAGATACGCAGTATTTT
CASSISTSGGAKDTQYF
>-|TRBV9|-|TRBJ1-1
TGTGCCAGCAGCTTGAACAGTTGGGGCGAGCTTGAAGCTTTCTTT
CASSLNSWGELEAFF
>-|TRBV5-1|-|TRBJ2-3
TGCGCCAGCAGCTTGGACGGGAGCCTGGAAGATACGCAGTATTTT
CASSLDGSLEDTQYF
>-|TRBV6-1|-|TRBJ2-7
TGTGCCAGCAGTGCCGGGCAGGGGCGACGCGAGCAGTACTTC
CASSAGQGRREQYF